Listed below are T cell receptor beta chains from one sample, sequenced in a study of T cell repertoires in cytomegalovirus infection. These receptors' antigens are unknown. TCRdb reprocessed the reads via MiXCR and lists one record per CDR3 protein. The table shows approximately 590,000 distinct CDR3 sequences, with approximately 40% occurring only once. The sequences come from cultured PBMCs, collected from culture after CMV antigen stimulation. These receptors were taken from a human donor in good health (CMV status not recorded). Some clones in this sample may be carry-over from other donors' samples. CDR3s include the opening cysteine and the closing phenylalanine or tryptophan. A D gene is named only where the DNA matches it firmly. Expanded clones get a size class; other rows say once, few or many, or leave the size out.

size: -
V: TRBV7-2
J: TRBJ2-5
D: -
DNA: TGTGCCAGCAGCTTAGTGTGGGGCCGCTATCAAGAGACCCAGTACTTC
CDR3: CASSLVWGRYQETQYF

size: few
V: TRBV7-2
J: TRBJ2-5
D: TRBD1
DNA: TGTGCCAGCAGCTTAAGGGACAGGTTAGAGACCCAGTACTTC
CDR3: CASSLRDRLETQYF

size: -
V: TRBV12-3/TRBV12-4
J: TRBJ1-6
D: -
DNA: TGTGCCAGCAGTTTATCAGGGCTGGGGTCACCCCTCCACTTT
CDR3: CASSLSGLGSPLHF

size: many
V: TRBV7-2
J: TRBJ1-1
D: -
DNA: TGTGCCAGCAGCTTGACCGGGACTGACACTGAAGCTTTCTTT
CDR3: CASSLTGTDTEAFF

size: -
V: TRBV11-3
J: TRBJ1-1
D: -
DNA: TGTGCCAGCAGCCAAGCAGGTAGTATGAACACTGAAGCTTTCTTT
CDR3: CASSQAGSMNTEAFF

size: -
V: TRBV28
J: TRBJ2-3
D: -
DNA: TGTGCCAGCAGTTTGAGGAGGGCCGGTACGCAGTATTTT
CDR3: CASSLRRAGTQYF

size: -
V: TRBV29-1
J: TRBJ1-2
D: TRBD1
DNA: TGCAGCGTTGAAGCAGCGGACAGGGCGTTCTATGGCTACACCTTC
CDR3: CSVEAADRAFYGYTF

size: -
V: TRBV27
J: TRBJ1-5
D: -
DNA: TGTGCCAGCAGTTTAGGGGGCCCACACAATCAGCCCCAGCATTTT
CDR3: CASSLGGPHNQPQHF

size: -
V: TRBV4-3
J: TRBJ2-7
D: -
DNA: TGCGCCAGCAGCCAAGAAAGGGACTCGTCCTACGAGCAGTACTTC
CDR3: CASSQERDSSYEQYF

size: -
V: TRBV29-1
J: TRBJ2-1
D: -
DNA: TGCAGCGTTGAAGGGTCCGGGACACTGGCCTACAATGAGCAGTTCTTC
CDR3: CSVEGSGTLAYNEQFF

size: -
V: TRBV7-2
J: TRBJ2-7
D: TRBD2
DNA: TGTGCCAGCAGCTTAGTAGCGGGGAGGTACGAGCAGTACTTC
CDR3: CASSLVAGRYEQYF

size: -
V: TRBV3-1
J: TRBJ2-1
D: -
DNA: TGTGCCAGCAGCCAAGCACTGGACTACCACCTCTACAATGAGCAGTTCTTC
CDR3: CASSQALDYHLYNEQFF

size: few
V: TRBV19
J: TRBJ1-2
D: -
DNA: TGTGCCAGTAACCCAGGGAGCTATGGCTACACCTTC
CDR3: CASNPGSYGYTF

size: -
V: TRBV5-1
J: TRBJ2-6
D: -
DNA: TGCGCCAGCAGCCCCTCGGACAGCAACTCTGGGGCCAACGTCCTGACTTTC
CDR3: CASSPSDSNSGANVLTF

size: few
V: TRBV6-2/TRBV6-3
J: TRBJ1-2
D: TRBD1
DNA: TGTGCCAGCAGACGGACAGGGAACTATGGCTACACCTTC
CDR3: CASRRTGNYGYTF

size: -
V: TRBV7-2
J: TRBJ2-1
D: TRBD2
DNA: TGTGCCAGCAGCTTTAGCGGGGACTCCTACAATGAGCAGTTCTTC
CDR3: CASSFSGDSYNEQFF

size: few
V: TRBV7-2
J: TRBJ1-5
D: TRBD1
DNA: TGTGCCAGCAGCTTGAACAGGGGGGACTATCAGCCCCAGCATTTT
CDR3: CASSLNRGDYQPQHF

size: few
V: TRBV6-8
J: TRBJ2-7
D: TRBD2
DNA: TGTGCCAGCAGTTACGTCTGGACTAGCGGGAGTTCCTACGAGCAGTACTTC
CDR3: CASSYVWTSGSSYEQYF

size: few
V: TRBV12-3/TRBV12-4
J: TRBJ2-3
D: -
DNA: TGTGCCAGCAGCCCCGGTGACGGATTCGATACGCAGTATTTT
CDR3: CASSPGDGFDTQYF

size: -
V: TRBV6-6
J: TRBJ2-5
D: TRBD2
DNA: TGTGCCAGCGAGACTAGCGGAACTCAAGAGACCCAGTACTTC
CDR3: CASETSGTQETQYF

size: few
V: TRBV7-2
J: TRBJ1-3
D: -
DNA: TGTGCCAGCAGCTTTACAGGGTATACTGGAAACACCATATATTTT
CDR3: CASSFTGYTGNTIYF

size: -
V: TRBV11-2
J: TRBJ1-2
D: -
DNA: TGTGCCAGCAGCAAACAGGGAGCCGCGGACTATGGCTACACCTTC
CDR3: CASSKQGAADYGYTF

size: -
V: TRBV6-1
J: TRBJ2-7
D: TRBD1
DNA: TGTGCCAGCATGGGACAGGGGGACTACGAGCAGTACTTC
CDR3: CASMGQGDYEQYF